A single T cell receptor beta chain is shown here with its context. Its antigen is unknown. This sample is part of a study of T cell responses to AZD1222 COVID-19 vaccine. Findings and caveats of the study: Sampled repertoires all dated from after the peak T cell response.

Sequencing was performed with immunoSEQ multiplex PCR; in TCRdb, only in-frame clones are kept and a portion is missing. The table records about 180,000 clones, approximately 94% of them present only once. V was trimmed by 4 bases and J by 2 bases, leaving 16 bases between them. CDR3 length equals 16 residues. CDR1 and CDR2 (germline): MGHDK, SYGVNS. This sequence joins TRBV25-1 and TRBJ2-3; no clear D gene. The receptor was isolated from an adult who received the AZD1222 COVID-19 vaccine. The starting material was peripheral blood, obtained 28 days after the second AZD1222 dose. CDR3 amino acids: CASSASTAFYTDTQYF. The CDR3, as DNA: TGTGCCAGCAGTGCCTCGACCGCCTTCTACACAGATACGCAGTATTTT.